These 29 T cell receptor beta chains were sequenced from one sample in a study of cytomegalovirus exposure and HLA in healthy donors. PCR was performed using 60 Vbeta and 13 Jbeta primers. The method was immunoSEQ multiplex PCR; TCRdb's version includes in-frame clones alone and lacks a portion of them. In the table there are some 180,000 clones, 75% to 90% of which are singletons. Sequencing was performed on PBMCs. The source is a boy between 2 and 10 years old in good health and CMV-seronegative.

The chain is built from TRBV7-9 and TRBJ2-1; 9 bases align to TRBD2. This CDR3 is built from 15 residues. V was clipped by 5 bases and J by 6 bases; unmatched bases: 8. The germline gives CDR1 SEHNR, CDR2 FQNEAQ (reference sequence). CDR3: CASSPRLAAVNEQFF. CDR3 nucleotides: TGTGCCAGCAGCCCGAGACTAGCGGCGGTCAATGAGCAGTTCTTC.

The chain combines TRBV25-1 with TRBJ1-2; unclear D gene. The CDR3 runs 16 residues. Germline CDR1 MGHDK, CDR2 SYGVNS. Trimming took off 7 bases at V and 0 bases at J, with 18 bases between the two ends. CDR3 residues: CASTPGGSLTNYGYTF. CDR3 nucleotide sequence: TGTGCCAGCACACCCGGAGGCAGCCTGACTAACTATGGCTACACCTTC.

The chain has TRBV2 and TRBJ2-7, with 9 bases matching TRBD1. CDR3 length equals 14 residues. Looked up from germline, CDR1 is SNHLY and CDR2 is FYNNEI. Trimming at V came to 10 bases and at J to 5 bases, leaving 12 bases not matched to a gene. Here the CDR3 reads CATIPGTGYHEQYF. In nucleotides, the CDR3 is TGTGCCACCATACCTGGGACAGGGTACCACGAGCAGTACTTC.

This clone was found once. This chain connects TRBV5-6 to TRBJ2-1; 7 nucleotides match TRBD2. The CDR3 loop spans 15 amino acids. Germline assignment: CDR1 SGHDT and CDR2 YYEEEE. V lost 3 bases to trimming and J lost 0 bases; unmatched junction nucleotides: 3. CDR3 nucleotides: TGTGCCAGCAGCTGGGACTACGCCTCCTACAATGAGCAGTTCTTC. Protein sequence: CASSWDYASYNEQFF.

This chain links TRBV4-1 with TRBJ2-1; 10 bases line up with TRBD2. V lost 2 bases to trimming and J lost 4 bases; unmatched junction nucleotides: 5. Germline assignment: CDR1 MGHRA and CDR2 YSYEKL. The CDR3 is 16 residues long. CDR3 loop: CASSQLGLAVYNEQFF. The CDR3 DNA reads as TGCGCCAGCAGCCAATTAGGACTAGCGGTTTACAATGAGCAGTTCTTC.

The V gene is TRBV2, the J gene TRBJ2-1; D not resolved. CDR1 SNHLY and CDR2 FYNNEI come from the germline V gene. Trimming cost V 6 bases and J 6 bases, with 6 bases left between them. The CDR3 totals 11 residues. The CDR3 sequence is CASSAINEQFF. The DNA of the CDR3 is TGTGCCAGCAGCGCTATCAATGAGCAGTTCTTC.

This sequence joins TRBV19 and TRBJ1-5; possibly TRBD1 for D (5 bases). Per the germline V gene, CDR1 is LNHDA and CDR2 is SQIVND (reference sequence). CDR3 length: 14 amino acids. V was trimmed by 5 bases and J by 5 bases, leaving 13 bases between them. For the CDR3, the DNA is TGTGCCAGTAGTTTCCCAGGGTTTGATCAGCCCCAGCATTTT. This gives the protein CASSFPGFDQPQHF.

This sequence joins TRBV6-5 and TRBJ1-1; D gene unclear. The CDR3 is made up of 11 amino acids. The ends were cut back, 6 bases at V and 11 bases at J, with 13 bases in the middle. Germline CDR1 MNHEY, CDR2 SVGAGI. DNA for the CDR3: TGTGCCAGCAGCGACCGGGGTAGGGCTTTCTTT. Its protein is CASSDRGRAFF.

In nucleotides, the CDR3 is TGTGCCAGCGAAAGGACAGGGGGATATTACGAGCAGTACTTC. Residues: CASERTGGYYEQYF. The chain joins TRBV6-1 to TRBJ2-5, with 10 bases matching TRBD1. The DNA end lines up better with TRBJ2-7; the J call may be wrong. Germline-derived CDR1 and CDR2 are MNHNS and SASEGT. CDR3 size: 14 residues.

This chain uses TRBV5-1 with TRBJ2-3, with TRBD2 identical over 14 bases. The CDR3 loop spans 16 amino acids. J was trimmed by 6 bases and V by 4 bases; bases with no gene match: 7. Germline values: CDR1 SGHRS, CDR2 YFSETQ. CDR3 region: CASSPRLAGGLDTQYF. For the CDR3, the DNA is TGCGCCAGCAGCCCACGACTAGCGGGGGGGTTGGATACGCAGTATTTT.

In this sample, this clone turned up a few times. The chain couples TRBV5-4 to TRBJ2-7, with D possibly matching TRBD1 (6 bases). There are 12 residues in the CDR3. The V gene lost 4 bases and the J gene lost 6 bases, with 11 bases spanning the gap. Germline CDR1 SGHNT, CDR2 YYREEE (reference sequence). The CDR3, as DNA: TGTGCCAGCAGCCCAAAAGGGGGCGAGCAGTACTTC. As protein: CASSPKGGEQYF. The variable domain in full, completed from reference TRBV5-4 and TRBJ2-7, reads ETGVTQSPTHLIKTRGQQVTLRCSSQSGHNTVSWYQQALGQGPQFIFQYYREEENGRGNFPPRFSGLQFPNYSSELNVNALELDDSALYLCASSPKGGEQYFGPGTRLTVT.

This clone has only one observation. This sequence joins TRBV19 and TRBJ1-5, with D perhaps TRBD1 (6 bases). This CDR3 has 13 amino acids. The V gene lost 6 bases and the J gene lost 2 bases, with 8 bases spanning the gap. Germline CDR1 LNHDA, CDR2 SQIVND (reference sequence). The CDR3 spells CASRDSRNQPQHF. The CDR3 DNA reads TGTGCCAGTAGGGACAGCCGCAATCAGCCCCAGCATTTT.

This chain connects TRBV25-1 to TRBJ1-6; D remains ambiguous. The V gene's germline CDR1 is MGHDK and CDR2 SYGVNS. This CDR3 region has 10 residues. V shed 7 bases and J shed 19 bases, with 14 bases lying between them. The CDR3 DNA reads as TGTGCCAGCACCCAAGAGGCGCGACACTTT. It translates to CASTQEARHF.

This chain joins TRBV7-7 and TRBJ2-2; D possibly corresponds to TRBD1 (6 bases). V was cut by 5 bases and J by 5 bases, with 15 bases left in between. Germline CDR1 and CDR2: SSHAT and FNYEAQ (reference sequence). The CDR3 spans 15 residues. CDR3 region: CASSPTGMETGELFF. The DNA for the CDR3 is TGTGCCAGCAGCCCGACAGGAATGGAGACCGGGGAGCTGTTTTTT. The full variable domain, its missing parts supplied by reference TRBV7-7 and TRBJ2-2, is GAGVSQSPRYKVTKRGQDVTLRCDPISSHATLYWYQQALGQGPEFLTYFNYEAQPDKSGLPSDRFSAERPEGSISTLTIQRTEQRDSAMYRCASSPTGMETGELFFGEGSRLTVL.

This clone appeared a single time. This rearrangement joins TRBV7-9 to TRBJ2-7, with D maybe TRBD2 (6 bases). This CDR3 is 14 amino acids long. In germline, CDR1 is SEHNR, CDR2 FQNEAQ (reference sequence). Trimming pared 1 base from V and 9 bases from J, leaving 16 bases between. The CDR3 DNA sequence: TGTGCCAGCAGCTTAGTTGGCGGGGTTAAGGGGCAGTACTTC. Translation gives CASSLVGGVKGQYF.

The chain combines TRBV7-3 with TRBJ2-4, with TRBD2 identical over 14 bases. CDR1 and CDR2 from the germline V gene are SGHTA and FQGTGA. The junction had 7 bases not matched to a gene; V was cut back by 1 base and J by 2 bases. The CDR3 totals 19 residues. CDR3 sequence: CASSLIGTSGSGSKNIQYF. CDR3 DNA: TGTGCCAGCAGCTTAATCGGGACTAGCGGGAGCGGGTCCAAAAACATTCAGTACTTC.

This clone was detected only a few times. The rearrangement joins TRBV4-2 to TRBJ2-3, with 16 bases aligning to TRBD2. Trimming at V came to 3 bases and at J to 0 bases, leaving 3 bases not matched to a gene. The CDR3 runs 18 residues. CDR1 is LGHNA, CDR2 YNFKEQ, per germline. The CDR3 is CASSQGLAGGGSTDTQYF. In nucleotides, the CDR3 is TGTGCCAGCAGCCAGGGACTAGCGGGAGGGGGTAGCACAGATACGCAGTATTTT.

The J gene is TRBJ1-1, the V gene TRBV6-6, with D perhaps matching TRBD1 (6 bases). In germline, CDR1 is MNHNY, CDR2 SVGAGI (reference sequence). Deletions cut 2 bases from V and 7 bases from J, with 11 bases between. The CDR3 is 13 residues long. The CDR3 DNA follows: TGTGCCAGCAGTTACGGGGGAGGGGGTGAAGCTTTCTTT. It is translated as CASSYGGGGEAFF.

The chain combines TRBV28 with TRBJ1-2, with 7 bases that match TRBD1. Unmatched junction bases numbered 9, after V lost 6 bases and J lost 8 bases. The germline CDR1 and CDR2 sequences are MDHEN and SYDVKM. The CDR3 has 13 residues. DNA of the CDR3: TGTGCCAGCAGCCTAGACAGGGCTCGGGGCTACACCTTC. Translating it yields CASSLDRARGYTF.

The table lists this clone with a count of one. This chain uses TRBV2 with TRBJ2-2; 8 bases line up with TRBD1. Germline V gene sequence: CDR1 SNHLY, CDR2 FYNNEI. Trimming at V came to 6 bases and at J to 0 bases, leaving 9 bases not matched to a gene. The CDR3 has 17 amino acids. In nucleotides, the CDR3 is TGTGCCAGCAGGGTGGCAGGGGGCGAAGCGAACACCGGGGAGCTGTTTTTT. Amino acid sequence: CASRVAGGEANTGELFF. The entire variable domain, with the rest obtained from reference TRBV2 and TRBJ2-2, is as follows: EPEVTQTPSHQVTQMGQEVILRCVPISNHLYFYWYRQILGQKVEFLVSFYNNEISEKSEIFDDQFSVERPDGSNFTLKIRSTKLEDSAMYFCASRVAGGEANTGELFFGEGSRLTVL.

This chain joins TRBV4-2 and TRBJ1-1; D not certain. This CDR3 comprises 14 residues. V shed 2 bases and J shed 0 bases, with 7 bases lying between them. The germline V gene has CDR1 LGHNA and CDR2 YNFKEQ. For the CDR3, the DNA is TGTGCCAGCAGCCAAATGCAGATGAACACTGAAGCTTTCTTT. It codes for CASSQMQMNTEAFF.

The chain is built from TRBV30 and TRBJ2-1; D may be TRBD2 (5 bases). This CDR3 spans 13 amino acids. The germline V gene has CDR1 GTSNPN and CDR2 SVGIG (reference sequence). Trimming took 0 bases from V and 12 from J, leaving 15 bases between them. CDR3 DNA sequence: TGTGCCTGGAGTGTCTCCCGGCCCGGGGTGCAGTTCTTC. Protein product: CAWSVSRPGVQFF.

V usage is TRBV28 and J usage is TRBJ1-6, with D hard to call. Trimming took off 5 bases at V and 11 bases at J, with 10 bases between the two ends. The CDR3 is 12 residues long. The germline CDR1 and CDR2 sequences are MDHEN and SYDVKM. For the CDR3, the DNA is TGTGCCAGCAGTGGAACAGTCCCACCCCTCCACTTT. Translated, it gives CASSGTVPPLHF.

The CDR3 region is CASSAGLAGGSYNEQFF. In DNA, the CDR3 is TGCGCCAGCAGCGCCGGACTAGCGGGAGGCTCCTACAATGAGCAGTTCTTC. The rearrangement joins TRBV5-1 to TRBJ2-1, with 14 positions matching TRBD2. The V and J ends lost 4 bases and 0 bases, in that order; junction bases with no gene match: 3. The germline V gene encodes CDR1 SGHRS and CDR2 YFSETQ. The CDR3 is made up of 17 amino acids. Looking up the rest from reference TRBV5-1 and TRBJ2-1 gives the full variable domain: KAGVTQTPRYLIKTRGQQVTLSCSPISGHRSVSWYQQTPGQGLQFLFEYFSETQRNKGNFPGRFSGRQFSNSRSEMNVSTLELGDSALYLCASSAGLAGGSYNEQFFGPGTRLTVL.

The V call is TRBV4-1, the J call TRBJ1-4; a possible D gene is TRBD1 (5 bases). Trimming stripped 4 bases from V and 4 bases from J, with 16 bases between. Germline V gene data show CDR1 as MGHRA and CDR2 as YSYEKL. The CDR3 spans 16 residues. CDR3 protein: CASSPDTDRINEKLFF. DNA for the CDR3: TGCGCCAGCAGCCCCGACACCGACAGAATTAATGAAAAACTGTTTTTT.

This chain uses TRBV19 with TRBJ2-7; 10 bases match TRBD1. Trimming took 6 bases from V and 5 from J; bases not matched to a gene: 10. The CDR3 has 15 residues. Germline assignment: CDR1 LNHDA and CDR2 SQIVND (reference sequence). The CDR3 protein is CASRTPGQGHHEQYF. CDR3 DNA sequence: TGTGCCAGTAGGACACCGGGACAGGGGCACCACGAGCAGTACTTC.

DNA of the CDR3: TGTGCCAGCAGTTTCAGTAATCAGCCCCAGCATTTT. This gives the protein CASSFSNQPQHF. The genes are TRBV28 and TRBJ1-5; no firm D call. The germline CDR1 and CDR2 sequences are MDHEN and SYDVKM. There are 12 residues in the CDR3. V shed 3 bases and J shed 4 bases, with 4 bases lying between them.

V gene TRBV7-9 combines with J gene TRBJ1-1; D is possibly TRBD1 (6 bases). The CDR3 runs to 13 residues. Deletions cut 5 bases from V and 7 bases from J, with 14 bases between. Germline values: CDR1 SEHNR, CDR2 FQNEAQ (reference sequence). The CDR3, as DNA: TGTGCCAGCAGCCAGGGGAGCTCACTTGAAGCTTTCTTT. This codes for CASSQGSSLEAFF.

The chain joins TRBV27 to TRBJ2-7; TRBD1 matches 7 bases. The length of the CDR3 is 16 residues. With 6 bases clipped from V and 0 bases from J, the junction kept 11 bases outside the gene matches. Germline CDR1 is MNHEY and CDR2 is SMNVEV (reference sequence). The CDR3 bases are TGTGCCAGCAGGAAAACCGGGACAGCCAGCTCCTACGAGCAGTACTTC. Residues: CASRKTGTASSYEQYF.